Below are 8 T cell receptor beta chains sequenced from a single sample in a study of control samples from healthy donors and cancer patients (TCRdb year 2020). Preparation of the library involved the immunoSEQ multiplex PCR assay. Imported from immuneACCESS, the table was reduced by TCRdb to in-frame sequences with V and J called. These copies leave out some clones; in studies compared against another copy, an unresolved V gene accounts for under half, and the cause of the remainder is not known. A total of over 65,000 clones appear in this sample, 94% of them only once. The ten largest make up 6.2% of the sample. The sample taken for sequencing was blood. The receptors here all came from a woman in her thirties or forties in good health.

CDR3 sequence (DNA): TGTGCCAGCAGCCAAGATCGGGCGGGAGGGCCAGATACGCAGTATTTT. Translating gives CASSQDRAGGPDTQYF. The chain has TRBV4-2 and TRBJ2-3; 9 nucleotides line up with TRBD2. The CDR3 spans 16 residues. Germline CDR1 and CDR2: LGHNA and YNFKEQ. V gave up 0 bases and J gave up 4 bases; unmatched junction bases: 5.

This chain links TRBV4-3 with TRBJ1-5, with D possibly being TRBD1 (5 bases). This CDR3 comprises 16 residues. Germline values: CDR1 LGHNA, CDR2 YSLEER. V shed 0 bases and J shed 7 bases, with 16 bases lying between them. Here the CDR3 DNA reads TGCGCCAGCAGCCAAGACCGGGGAGGGGAACAACAGCCCCAGCATTTT. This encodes CASSQDRGGEQQPQHF.

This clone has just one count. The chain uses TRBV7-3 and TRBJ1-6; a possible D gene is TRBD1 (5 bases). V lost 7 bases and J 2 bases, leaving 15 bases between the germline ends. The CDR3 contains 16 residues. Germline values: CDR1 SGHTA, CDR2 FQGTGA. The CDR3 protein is CASTLPGGPYNSPLHF. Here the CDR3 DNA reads TGTGCCAGCACCCTGCCGGGGGGACCCTATAATTCACCCCTCCACTTT.

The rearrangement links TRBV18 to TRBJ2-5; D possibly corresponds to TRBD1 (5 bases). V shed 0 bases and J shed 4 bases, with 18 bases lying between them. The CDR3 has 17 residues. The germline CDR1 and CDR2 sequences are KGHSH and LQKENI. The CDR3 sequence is CASSPPDIQRPLETQYF. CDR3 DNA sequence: TGTGCCAGCTCACCACCGGACATACAAAGACCCCTAGAGACCCAGTACTTC.

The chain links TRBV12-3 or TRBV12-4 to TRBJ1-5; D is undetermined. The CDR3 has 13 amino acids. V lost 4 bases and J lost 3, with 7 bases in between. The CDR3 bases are TGTGCCAGCAGTTATGGGCCCAATCAGCCCCAGCATTTT. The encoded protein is CASSYGPNQPQHF.

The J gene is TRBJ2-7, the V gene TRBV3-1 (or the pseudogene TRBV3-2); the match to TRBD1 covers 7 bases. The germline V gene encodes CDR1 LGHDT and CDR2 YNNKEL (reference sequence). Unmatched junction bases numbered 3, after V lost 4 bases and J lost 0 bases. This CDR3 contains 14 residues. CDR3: CASSLTGISYEQYF. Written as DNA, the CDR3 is TGTGCCAGCAGCCTGACAGGGATCTCCTACGAGCAGTACTTC.

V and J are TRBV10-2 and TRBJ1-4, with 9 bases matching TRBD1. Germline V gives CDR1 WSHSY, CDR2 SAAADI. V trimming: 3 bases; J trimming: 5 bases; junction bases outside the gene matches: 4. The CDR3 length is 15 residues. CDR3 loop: CASSDPGTGNEKLFF. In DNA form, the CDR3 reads TGCGCCAGCAGTGACCCCGGGACAGGGAATGAAAAACTGTTTTTT.

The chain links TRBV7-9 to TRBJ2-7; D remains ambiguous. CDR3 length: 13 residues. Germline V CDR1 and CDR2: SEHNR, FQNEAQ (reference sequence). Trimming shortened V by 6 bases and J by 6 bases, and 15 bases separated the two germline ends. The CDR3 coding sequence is TGTGCCAGCAGTCCCAGAGATAGGGTCGAGCAGTACTTC. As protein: CASSPRDRVEQYF.